The sequence of this T cell receptor beta chain was determined in a study of CD8+ T cells in alopecia areata. Overall study context: Recipient mice, approximately 6-10-week-old female C3H/HeJ animals, received skin from 6-12-month-old C3H/HeJ graft donors with spontaneous alopecia.

Study results and limitations: Patients displayed less clarity in TCR sharing than mice, a finding possibly related to HLA. It was lesional scalp, especially alopecia totalis/universalis, that showed higher clonality than normal scalp.

V dropped 4 bases and J dropped 1 base, with 7 bases sitting between them. CDR1 and CDR2 (germline): NNHNN, SYGAGS (reference sequence). The CDR3 length is 13 residues. RNA was extracted and reverse transcribed into cDNA as the sequencing template. The protocol was immunoSEQ multiplex PCR, while the TCRdb copy is restricted to in-frame clones and leaves out a portion. Listed for the sample are more than 250,000 clones, none seen a single time. This clone was observed a handful of times. The antigen remains unidentified. Each gene name is a mouse one. The read falls 4 residues short of the CDR3 end, and the missing part is taken from the germline J gene. The same CDR3 also results from other DNA sequences found in this sample. Pooled cells of cutaneous lymph node origin were sorted on CD4, CD8alpha, NKG2D, NKG2ACE and other markers.

Sequenced material: CD4+ T cells sorted from a lymph node. The rearrangement links TRBV13-2 to TRBJ2-3, with D unclear. The clonotype originates from a C3H/HeJ mouse with alopecia areata. Strain MHC haplotype: H2-k. This chain's CDR3 is CASGSQGAETLYF. CDR3 DNA (partial): TGTGCCAGCGGTTCACAAGGTGCAGAA.